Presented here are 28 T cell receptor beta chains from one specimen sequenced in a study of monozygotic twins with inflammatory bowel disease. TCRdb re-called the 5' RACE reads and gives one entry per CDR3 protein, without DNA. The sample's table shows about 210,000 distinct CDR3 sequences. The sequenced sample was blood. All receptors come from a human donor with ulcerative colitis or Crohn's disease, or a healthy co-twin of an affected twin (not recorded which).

The CDR3 loop reads CASRETGDSPLHF. J is TRBJ1-6 and V is TRBV7-9; without DNA, the TCRdb call of TRBD1 cannot be checked. There are 13 residues in the CDR3. Germline lookup yields CDR1 SEHNR and CDR2 FQNEAQ (reference sequence).

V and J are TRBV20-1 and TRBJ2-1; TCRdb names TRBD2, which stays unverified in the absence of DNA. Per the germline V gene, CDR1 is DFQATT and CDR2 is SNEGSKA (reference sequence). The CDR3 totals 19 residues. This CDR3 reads CSARGGLAETISSYNEQFF.

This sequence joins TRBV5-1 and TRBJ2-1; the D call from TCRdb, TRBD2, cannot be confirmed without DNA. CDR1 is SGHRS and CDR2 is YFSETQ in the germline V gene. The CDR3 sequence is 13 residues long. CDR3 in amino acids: CASSLVVGNEQFF.

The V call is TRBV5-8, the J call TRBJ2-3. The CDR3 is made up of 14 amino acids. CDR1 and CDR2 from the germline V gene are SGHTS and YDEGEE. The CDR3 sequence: CASSFGWGTDTQYF.

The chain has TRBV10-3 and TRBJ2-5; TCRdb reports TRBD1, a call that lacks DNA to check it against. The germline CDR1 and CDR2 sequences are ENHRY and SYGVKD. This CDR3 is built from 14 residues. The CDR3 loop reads CAISAGTSQETQYF.

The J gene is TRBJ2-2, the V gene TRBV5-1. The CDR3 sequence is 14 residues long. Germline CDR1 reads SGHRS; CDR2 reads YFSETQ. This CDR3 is CASSLWVNTGELFF.

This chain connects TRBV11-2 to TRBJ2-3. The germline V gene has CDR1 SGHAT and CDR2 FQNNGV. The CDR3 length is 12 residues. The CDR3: CASSLVSDTQYF.

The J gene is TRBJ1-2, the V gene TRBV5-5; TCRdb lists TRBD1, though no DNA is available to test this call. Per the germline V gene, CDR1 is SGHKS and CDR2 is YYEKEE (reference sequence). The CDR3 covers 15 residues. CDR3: CASSPDRGRGYGYTF.

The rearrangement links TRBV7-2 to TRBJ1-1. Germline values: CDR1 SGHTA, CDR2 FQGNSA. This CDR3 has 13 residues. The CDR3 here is CATRRVRGTEAFF.

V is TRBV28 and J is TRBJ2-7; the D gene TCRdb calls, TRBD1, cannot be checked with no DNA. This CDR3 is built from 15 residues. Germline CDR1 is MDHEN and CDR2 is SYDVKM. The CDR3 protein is CASSPGPLPSYEQYF.

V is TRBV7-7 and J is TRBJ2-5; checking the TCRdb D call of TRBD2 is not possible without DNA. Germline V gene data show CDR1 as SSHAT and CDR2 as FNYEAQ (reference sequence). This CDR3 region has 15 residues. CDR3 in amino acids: CASSILAGPQETQYF.

This CDR3 reads CSVLPGHVNTGELFF. The chain joins TRBV29-1 to TRBJ2-2; the TCRdb call, TRBD1, lacks DNA for checking. Germline CDR1 and CDR2: SQVTM and ANQGSEA. The CDR3 runs 15 residues.

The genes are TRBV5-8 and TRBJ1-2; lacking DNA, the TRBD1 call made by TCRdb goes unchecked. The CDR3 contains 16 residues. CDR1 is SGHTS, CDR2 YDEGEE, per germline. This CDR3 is CASSLPVTVANYGYTF.

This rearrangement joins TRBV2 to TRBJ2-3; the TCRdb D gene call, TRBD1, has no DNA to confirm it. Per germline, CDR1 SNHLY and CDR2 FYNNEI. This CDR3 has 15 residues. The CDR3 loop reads CASTLQGQSTDTQYF.

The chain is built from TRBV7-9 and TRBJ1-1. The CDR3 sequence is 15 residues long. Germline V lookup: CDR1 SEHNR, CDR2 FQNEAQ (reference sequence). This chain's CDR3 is CASSLRTVGNTEAFF.

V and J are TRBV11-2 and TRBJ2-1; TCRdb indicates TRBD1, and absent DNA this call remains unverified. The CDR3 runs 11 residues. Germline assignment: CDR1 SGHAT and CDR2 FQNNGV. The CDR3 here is CASSSPAGRFF.

CDR3 sequence: CASSLTSTSVDEQFF. The chain uses TRBV6-4 and TRBJ2-1. Germline V gene sequence: CDR1 MRHNA, CDR2 SNTAGT. The CDR3 runs to 15 residues.

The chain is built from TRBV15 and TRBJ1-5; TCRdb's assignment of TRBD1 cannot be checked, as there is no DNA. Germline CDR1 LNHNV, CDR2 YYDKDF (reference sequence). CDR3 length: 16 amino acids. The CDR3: CATSRARDNLNQPQHF.

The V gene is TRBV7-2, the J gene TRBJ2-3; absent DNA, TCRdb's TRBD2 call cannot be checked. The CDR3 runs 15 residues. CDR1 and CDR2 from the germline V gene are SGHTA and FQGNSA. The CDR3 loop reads CASRPAGQRTDTQYF. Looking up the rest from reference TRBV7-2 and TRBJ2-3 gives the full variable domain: GAGVSQSPSNKVTEKGKDVELRCDPISGHTALYWYRQSLGQGLEFLIYFQGNSAPDKSGLPSDRFSAERTGGSVSTLTIQRTQQEDSAVYLCASRPAGQRTDTQYFGPGTRLTVL.

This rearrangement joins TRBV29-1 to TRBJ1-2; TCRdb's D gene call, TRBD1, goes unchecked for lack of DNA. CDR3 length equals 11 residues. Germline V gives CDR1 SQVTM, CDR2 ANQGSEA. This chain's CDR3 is CSGTVNYGYTF.

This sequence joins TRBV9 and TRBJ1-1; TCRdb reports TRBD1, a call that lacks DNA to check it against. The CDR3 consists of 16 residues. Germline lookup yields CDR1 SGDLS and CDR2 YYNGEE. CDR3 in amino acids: CASSDQGASGGTEAFF.

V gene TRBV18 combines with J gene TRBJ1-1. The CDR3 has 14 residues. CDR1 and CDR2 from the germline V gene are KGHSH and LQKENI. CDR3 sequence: CASSPTTRPSEAFF.

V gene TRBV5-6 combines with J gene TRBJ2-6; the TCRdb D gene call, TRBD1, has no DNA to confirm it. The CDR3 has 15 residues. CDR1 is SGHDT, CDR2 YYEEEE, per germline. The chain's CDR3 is CASRTGQTGANVLTF.

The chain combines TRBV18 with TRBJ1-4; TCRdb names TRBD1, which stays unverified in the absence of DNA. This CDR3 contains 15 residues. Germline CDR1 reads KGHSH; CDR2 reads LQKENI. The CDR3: CASSPGQGYNEKLFF. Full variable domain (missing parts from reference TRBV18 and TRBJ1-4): NAGVMQNPRHLVRRRGQEARLRCSPMKGHSHVYWYRQLPEEGLKFMVYLQKENIIDESGMPKERFSAEFPKEGPSILRIQQVVRGDSAAYFCASSPGQGYNEKLFFGSGTQLSVL.

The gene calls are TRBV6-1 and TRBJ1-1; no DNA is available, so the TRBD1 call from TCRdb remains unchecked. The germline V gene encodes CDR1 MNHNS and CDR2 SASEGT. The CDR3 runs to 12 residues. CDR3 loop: CALGREITEAFF.

CDR3 region: CASSLGLAGAYTDTQYF. This chain links TRBV7-2 with TRBJ2-3; TCRdb outputs TRBD2, but without DNA this stays unchecked. This CDR3 contains 17 residues. The germline gives CDR1 SGHTA, CDR2 FQGNSA.

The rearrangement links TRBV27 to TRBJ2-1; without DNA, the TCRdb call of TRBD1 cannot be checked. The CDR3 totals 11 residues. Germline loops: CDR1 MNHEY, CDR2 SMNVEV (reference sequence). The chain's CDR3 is CASSGGDEQLF.

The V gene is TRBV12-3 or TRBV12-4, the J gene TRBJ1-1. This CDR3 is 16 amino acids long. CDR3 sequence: CASSFIKSRRNTEAFF.